This T cell receptor (beta chain) was sequenced during a study of vaccination effects on CD4 cells after COVID-19. With around ten days of culture completed, CD4+ T cells were isolated. A half-volume exchange with IL-2 medium occurred on days 3 and 7. The sample holds a few counts of this clone. What it binds is unknown. Trimming stripped 6 bases from V and 4 bases from J, with 21 bases between. This CDR3 region has 16 residues. Germline V gene data show CDR1 as MNHNY and CDR2 as SVGAGI (reference sequence). Measured with immunoSEQ multiplex PCR; TCRdb has only the in-frame clones, and not every one. The profile shows about 45,000 clones, around four fifths of them singletons.

The input for sequencing was CD4+ T cells from PBMCs cultured without peptide, taken before COVID-19 vaccination. This sequence originates from a human donor who had a prior SARS-CoV-2 infection. The V and J genes are TRBV6-6 and TRBJ1-1; TRBD1 is a possible D gene (5 bases). CDR3 sequence: CASRSDSRAGGTEAFF. The DNA of the CDR3 is TGTGCCAGCAGGAGTGATAGCAGGGCCGGGGGCACTGAAGCTTTCTTT.